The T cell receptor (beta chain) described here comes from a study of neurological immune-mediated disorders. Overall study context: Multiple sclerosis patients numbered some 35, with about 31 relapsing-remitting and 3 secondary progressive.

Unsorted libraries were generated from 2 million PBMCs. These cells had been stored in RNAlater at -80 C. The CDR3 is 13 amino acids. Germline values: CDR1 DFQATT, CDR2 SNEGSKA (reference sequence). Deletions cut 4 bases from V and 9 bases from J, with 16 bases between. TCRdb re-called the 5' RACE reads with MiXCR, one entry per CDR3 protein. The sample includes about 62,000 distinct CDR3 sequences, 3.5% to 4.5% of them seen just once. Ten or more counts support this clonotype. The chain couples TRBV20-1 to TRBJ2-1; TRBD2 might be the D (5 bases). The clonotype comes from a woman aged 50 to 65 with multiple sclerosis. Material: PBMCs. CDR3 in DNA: TGCAGTGCTATTGGAGGTCTCGTAGGTGAGCAGTTCTTC. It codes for CSAIGGLVGEQFF.